Listed below are T cell receptor beta chains from one sample, sequenced in a study of shared clonotypes between healthy human individuals. Sequencing used immunoSEQ multiplex PCR; TCRdb keeps in-frame clones, though not all of them. The sample includes about 2 million clones, 95% seen only once; the top ten take 0.13%. Sequencing input: naive CD4+ T cells sorted from blood. These receptor sequences come from a man aged 18 to 29 in good health. Both conserved end residues are part of each CDR3. The D gene is left open where the match is weak. Clone size is not always given. Where it is, it says once, few, many or a class for expanded clones.

>TRBV5-1|NA|TRBJ1-1|NA
CASSSIAGTANTEAFF
TGCGCCAGCAGTTCGATCGCCGGGACCGCGAACACTGAAGCTTTCTTT
>TRBV9|NA|TRBJ1-5|NA
CATYALRPSNQPQHF
TGTGCCACCTACGCACTGAGGCCTAGCAATCAGCCCCAGCATTTT
>TRBV5-1|NA|TRBJ2-2|NA
CASSPGRTLNTGELFF
TGCGCCAGCAGCCCGGGCCGGACTTTGAACACCGGGGAGCTGTTTTTT
>TRBV4-1|NA|TRBJ1-1|NA
CASSPAGMAGPNTEAFF
TGCGCCAGCAGCCCAGCCGGGATGGCAGGGCCGAACACTGAAGCTTTCTTT
>TRBV6-6|NA|TRBJ1-1|TRBD1
CASSLQGDFEAFF
TGTGCCAGCAGCCTCCAGGGGGATTTTGAAGCTTTCTTT
>TRBV30|NA|TRBJ2-2|NA
CAWMKTGELFF
TGTGCCTGGATGAAAACCGGGGAGCTGTTTTTT
>TRBV7-2|NA|TRBJ1-5|NA
CASSFVGEGNQPQHF
TGTGCCAGCAGCTTTGTCGGTGAGGGCAATCAGCCCCAGCATTTT
>TRBV25-1|NA|TRBJ1-1|NA
CASSGRRQLNTEAFF
TGTGCCAGCAGTGGTCGGCGGCAGCTGAACACTGAAGCTTTCTTT
>TRBV5-6|NA|TRBJ2-3|NA
CASSFGTDTQYF
TGTGCCAGCAGCTTTGGGACAGATACGCAGTATTTT
>TRBV19|few|TRBJ2-3|NA
CASVNGAGSTDTQYF
TGTGCCAGTGTAAATGGGGCAGGGAGCACAGATACGCAGTATTTT
>TRBV10-3|NA|TRBJ2-1|TRBD2
CAISGSGGANNEQFF
TGTGCCATCAGTGGTAGCGGGGGGGCTAACAATGAGCAGTTCTTC
>TRBV27|NA|TRBJ1-2|TRBD1
CASKGQGAVSYTF
TGTGCCAGCAAGGGACAGGGAGCGGTAAGCTACACCTTC
>TRBV10-3|NA|TRBJ1-5|NA
CAISMGGDQPQHF
TGTGCCATCAGTATGGGGGGGGATCAGCCCCAGCATTTT
>TRBV6-1|NA|TRBJ1-1|NA
CASSGTGSTEAFF
TGTGCCAGCAGTGGAACGGGGAGCACTGAAGCTTTCTTT
>TRBV28|NA|TRBJ1-5|NA
CASSRDRRGNQPQHF
TGTGCCAGCAGCCGAGACAGGAGAGGGAATCAGCCCCAGCATTTT
>TRBV5-6|NA|TRBJ1-5|NA
CASSLWRNQPQHF
TGTGCCAGCAGCTTGTGGCGCAATCAGCCCCAGCATTTT
>TRBV4-1|NA|TRBJ2-1|TRBD2
CASSPPGLEWEQFF
TGCGCCAGCAGCCCCCCCGGACTAGAATGGGAGCAGTTCTTC